This TCR beta chain was recovered during a study of blood T cell repertoires in COVID-19. Study-wide background: Sites in the United States, Italy and Spain provided acute and convalescent COVID-19 samples. PBMCs, B-cell-depleted T cells, or T cells provided the cDNA or gDNA that made up the material.

Profiling relied on immunoSEQ multiplex PCR, and the TCRdb table lists in-frame clones only, not all of them. The sample lists about 70,000 clones, around 87% occurring once. The CDR3 spans 14 residues. Germline V lookup: CDR1 LGHDT, CDR2 YNNKEL (reference sequence). The V gene lost 11 bases and the J gene lost 2 bases, with 16 bases spanning the gap. This clone was seen only once. The rearrangement joins TRBV3-1 (or the pseudogene TRBV3-2) to TRBJ2-1; tentatively, D is TRBD2 (6 bases). The sample was peripheral blood. This sequence originates from a young woman with acute or convalescent COVID-19. The chain's CDR3 is CACGAGYAYNEQFF. CDR3 DNA sequence: TGTGCCTGCGGGGCAGGGTACGCCTACAATGAGCAGTTCTTC.